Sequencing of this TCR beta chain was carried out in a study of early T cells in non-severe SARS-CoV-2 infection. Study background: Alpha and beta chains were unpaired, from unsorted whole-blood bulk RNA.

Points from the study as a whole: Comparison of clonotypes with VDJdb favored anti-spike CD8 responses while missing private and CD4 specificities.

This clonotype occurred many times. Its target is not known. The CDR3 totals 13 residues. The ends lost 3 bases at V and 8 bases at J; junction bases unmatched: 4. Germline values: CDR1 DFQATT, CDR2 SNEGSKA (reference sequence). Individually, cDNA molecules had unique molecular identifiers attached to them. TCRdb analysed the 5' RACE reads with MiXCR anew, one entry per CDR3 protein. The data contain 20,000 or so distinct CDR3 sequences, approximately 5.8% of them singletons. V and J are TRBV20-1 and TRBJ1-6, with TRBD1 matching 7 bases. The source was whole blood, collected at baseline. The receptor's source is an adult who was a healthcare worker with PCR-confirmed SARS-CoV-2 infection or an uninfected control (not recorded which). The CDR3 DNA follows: TGCAGTGCTAGTACAGGGGCTGATTCACCCCTCCACTTT. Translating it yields CSASTGADSPLHF.